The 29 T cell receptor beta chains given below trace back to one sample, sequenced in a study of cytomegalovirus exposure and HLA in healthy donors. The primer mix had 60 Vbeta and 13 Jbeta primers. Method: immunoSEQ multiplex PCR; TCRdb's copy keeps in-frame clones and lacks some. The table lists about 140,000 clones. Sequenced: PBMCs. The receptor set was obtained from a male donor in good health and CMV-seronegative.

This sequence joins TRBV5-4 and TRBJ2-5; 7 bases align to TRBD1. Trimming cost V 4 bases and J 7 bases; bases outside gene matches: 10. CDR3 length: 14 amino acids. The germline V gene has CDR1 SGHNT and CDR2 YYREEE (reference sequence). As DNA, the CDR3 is TGTGCCAGCAGCACGGACAGGTCGAGGGGGACCCAGTACTTC. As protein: CASSTDRSRGTQYF. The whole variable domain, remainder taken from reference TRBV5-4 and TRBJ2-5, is ETGVTQSPTHLIKTRGQQVTLRCSSQSGHNTVSWYQQALGQGPQFIFQYYREEENGRGNFPPRFSGLQFPNYSSELNVNALELDDSALYLCASSTDRSRGTQYFGPGTRLLVL.

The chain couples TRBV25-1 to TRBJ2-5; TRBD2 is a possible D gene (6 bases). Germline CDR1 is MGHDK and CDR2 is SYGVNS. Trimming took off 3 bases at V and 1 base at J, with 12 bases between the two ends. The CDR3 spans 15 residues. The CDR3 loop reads CASSETWDSQETQYF. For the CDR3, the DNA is TGTGCCAGCAGTGAGACCTGGGACTCCCAAGAGACCCAGTACTTC. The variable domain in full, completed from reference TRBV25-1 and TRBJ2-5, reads EADIYQTPRYLVIGTGKKITLECSQTMGHDKMYWYQQDPGMELHLIHYSYGVNSTEKGDLSSESTVSRIRTEHFPLTLESARPSHTSQYLCASSETWDSQETQYFGPGTRLLVL.

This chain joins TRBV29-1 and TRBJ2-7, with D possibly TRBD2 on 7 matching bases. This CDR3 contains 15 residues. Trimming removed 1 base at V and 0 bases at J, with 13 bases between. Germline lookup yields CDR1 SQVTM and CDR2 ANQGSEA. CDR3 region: CSVEGGRGNSYEQYF. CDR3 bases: TGCAGCGTTGAAGGTGGGAGGGGGAACTCCTACGAGCAGTACTTC.

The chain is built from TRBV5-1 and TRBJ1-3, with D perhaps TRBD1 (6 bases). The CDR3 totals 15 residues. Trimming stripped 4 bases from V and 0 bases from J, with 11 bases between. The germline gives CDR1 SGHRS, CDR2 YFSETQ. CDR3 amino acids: CASSQDRNSGNTIYF. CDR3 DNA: TGCGCCAGCAGCCAAGACAGGAACTCTGGAAACACCATATATTTT. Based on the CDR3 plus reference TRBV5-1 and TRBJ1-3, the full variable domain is KAGVTQTPRYLIKTRGQQVTLSCSPISGHRSVSWYQQTPGQGLQFLFEYFSETQRNKGNFPGRFSGRQFSNSRSEMNVSTLELGDSALYLCASSQDRNSGNTIYFGEGSWLTVV.

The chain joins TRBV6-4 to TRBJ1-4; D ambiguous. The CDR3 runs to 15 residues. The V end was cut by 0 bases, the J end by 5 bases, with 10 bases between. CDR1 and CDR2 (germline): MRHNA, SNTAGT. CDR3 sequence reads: CASSDSVEGNEKLFF. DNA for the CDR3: TGTGCCAGCAGTGACTCAGTCGAGGGAAATGAAAAACTGTTTTTT.

CDR3 bases: TGTGCCAGCAGCTCTATCGTCACTAGCGGGAGCAATGAGCAGTTCTTC. Translating gives CASSSIVTSGSNEQFF. This rearrangement joins TRBV5-4 to TRBJ2-1, with TRBD2 matching 11 bases. J gave up 6 bases and V 3 bases, and 8 bases lay outside the gene matches. CDR3 size: 16 residues. CDR1 is SGHNT and CDR2 is YYREEE in the germline V gene (reference sequence). The full variable domain, rest sourced from reference TRBV5-4 and TRBJ2-1, is ETGVTQSPTHLIKTRGQQVTLRCSSQSGHNTVSWYQQALGQGPQFIFQYYREEENGRGNFPPRFSGLQFPNYSSELNVNALELDDSALYLCASSSIVTSGSNEQFFGPGTRLTVL.

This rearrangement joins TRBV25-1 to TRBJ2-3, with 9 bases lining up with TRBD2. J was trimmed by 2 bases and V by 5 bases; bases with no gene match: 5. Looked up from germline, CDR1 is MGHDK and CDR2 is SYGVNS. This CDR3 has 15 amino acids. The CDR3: CASSLAGGTTDTQYF. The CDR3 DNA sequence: TGTGCCAGCAGTCTGGCGGGAGGGACCACAGATACGCAGTATTTT.

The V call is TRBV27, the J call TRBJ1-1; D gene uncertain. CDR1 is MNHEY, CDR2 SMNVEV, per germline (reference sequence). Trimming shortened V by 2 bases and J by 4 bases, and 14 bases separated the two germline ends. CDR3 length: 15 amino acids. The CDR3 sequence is CASSLGPGSLTEAFF. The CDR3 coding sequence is TGTGCCAGCAGTTTAGGTCCAGGCTCCCTCACTGAAGCTTTCTTT.

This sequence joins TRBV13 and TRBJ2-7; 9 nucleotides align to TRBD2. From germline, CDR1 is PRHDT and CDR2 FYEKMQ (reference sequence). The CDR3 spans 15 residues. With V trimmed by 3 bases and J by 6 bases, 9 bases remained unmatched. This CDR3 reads CASSFGGGAPSEQYF. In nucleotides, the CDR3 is TGTGCCAGCAGCTTCGGCGGGGGGGCCCCCAGCGAGCAGTACTTC.

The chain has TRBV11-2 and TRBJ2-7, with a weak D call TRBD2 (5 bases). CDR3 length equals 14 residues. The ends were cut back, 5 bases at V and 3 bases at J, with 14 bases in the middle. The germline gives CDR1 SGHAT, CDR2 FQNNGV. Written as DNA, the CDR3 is TGTGCCAGCAGCGCCCCCGGACGGGACTACGAGCAGTACTTC. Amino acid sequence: CASSAPGRDYEQYF.

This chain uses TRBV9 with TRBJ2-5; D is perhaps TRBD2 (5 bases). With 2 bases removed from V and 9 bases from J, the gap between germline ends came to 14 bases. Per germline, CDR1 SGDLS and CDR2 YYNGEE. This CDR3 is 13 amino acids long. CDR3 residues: CASSVADLVPQYF. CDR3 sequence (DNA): TGTGCCAGCAGCGTCGCGGACTTGGTTCCCCAGTACTTC.

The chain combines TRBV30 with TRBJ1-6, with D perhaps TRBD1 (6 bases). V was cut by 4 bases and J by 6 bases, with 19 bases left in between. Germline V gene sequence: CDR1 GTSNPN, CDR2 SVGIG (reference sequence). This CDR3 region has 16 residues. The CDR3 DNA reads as TGTGCCTGGACCCTAGGGGGAGCCCCTTCTAATTCACCCCTCCACTTT. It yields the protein CAWTLGGAPSNSPLHF.

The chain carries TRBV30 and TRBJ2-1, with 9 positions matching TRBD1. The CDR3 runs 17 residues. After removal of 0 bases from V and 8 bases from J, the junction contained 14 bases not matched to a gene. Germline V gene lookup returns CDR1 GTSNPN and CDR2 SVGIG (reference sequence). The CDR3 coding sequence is TGTGCCTGGAGTGTTCCGAGGACAGGGGCCATTAGCCATGAGCAGTTCTTC. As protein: CAWSVPRTGAISHEQFF.

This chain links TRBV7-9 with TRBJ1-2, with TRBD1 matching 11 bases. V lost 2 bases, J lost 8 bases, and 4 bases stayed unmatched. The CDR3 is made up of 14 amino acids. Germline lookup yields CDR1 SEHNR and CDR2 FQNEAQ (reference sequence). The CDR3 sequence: CASSLTGTGGGYTF. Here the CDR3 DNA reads TGTGCCAGCAGCTTAACCGGGACAGGGGGAGGCTACACCTTC. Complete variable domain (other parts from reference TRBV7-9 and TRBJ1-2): DTGVSQNPRHKITKRGQNVTFRCDPISEHNRLYWYRQTLGQGPEFLTYFQNEAQLEKSRLLSDRFSAERPKGSFSTLEIQRTEQGDSAMYLCASSLTGTGGGYTFGSGTRLTVV.

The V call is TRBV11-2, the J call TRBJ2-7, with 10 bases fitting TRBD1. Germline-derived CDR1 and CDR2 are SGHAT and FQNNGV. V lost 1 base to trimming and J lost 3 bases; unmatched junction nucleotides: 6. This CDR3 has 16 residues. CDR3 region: CASSLGGGQGNYEQYF. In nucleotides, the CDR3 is TGTGCCAGCAGCTTAGGAGGGGGACAGGGGAACTACGAGCAGTACTTC.

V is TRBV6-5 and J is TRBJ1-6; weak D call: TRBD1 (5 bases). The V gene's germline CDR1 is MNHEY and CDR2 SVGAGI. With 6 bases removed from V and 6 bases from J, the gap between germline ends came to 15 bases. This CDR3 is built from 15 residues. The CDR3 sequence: CASRSGGWSNSPLHF. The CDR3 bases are TGTGCCAGCAGGTCGGGGGGGTGGAGTAATTCACCCCTCCACTTT.

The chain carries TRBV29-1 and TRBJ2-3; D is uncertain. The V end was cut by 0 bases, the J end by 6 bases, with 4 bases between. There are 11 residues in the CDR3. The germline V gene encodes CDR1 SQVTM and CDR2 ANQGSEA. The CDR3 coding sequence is TGCAGCGTTGAAGATCTTGATACGCAGTATTTT. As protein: CSVEDLDTQYF.

The CDR3 coding sequence is TGTGCCAGTAGGATGGACAGGGGACAGCCCCAGCATTTT. Protein product: CASRMDRGQPQHF. The genes are TRBV19 and TRBJ1-5; TRBD1 aligns across 9 bases. The CDR3 has 13 amino acids. The germline gives CDR1 LNHDA, CDR2 SQIVND (reference sequence). Germline trimming cut 6 bases from V and 7 bases from J; bases unmatched to any gene: 4.

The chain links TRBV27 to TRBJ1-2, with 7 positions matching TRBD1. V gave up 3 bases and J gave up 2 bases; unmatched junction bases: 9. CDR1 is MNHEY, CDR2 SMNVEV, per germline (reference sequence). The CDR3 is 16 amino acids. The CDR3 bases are TGTGCCAGCAGTTTTGCCCCCATGGACAGGAACTATGGCTACACCTTC. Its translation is CASSFAPMDRNYGYTF.

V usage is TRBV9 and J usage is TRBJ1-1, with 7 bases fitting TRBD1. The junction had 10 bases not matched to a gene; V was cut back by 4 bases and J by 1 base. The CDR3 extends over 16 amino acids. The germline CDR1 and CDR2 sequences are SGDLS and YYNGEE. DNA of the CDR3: TGTGCCAGCAGCCCCATCTCAGGGGGTTGGAACACTGAAGCTTTCTTT. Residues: CASSPISGGWNTEAFF.

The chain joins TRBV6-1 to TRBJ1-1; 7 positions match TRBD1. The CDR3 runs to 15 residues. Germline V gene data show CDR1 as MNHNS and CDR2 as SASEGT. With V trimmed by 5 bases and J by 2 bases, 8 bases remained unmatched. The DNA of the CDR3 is TGTGCCAGCAGTTCGCAAGGGGGCGGTAACACTGAAGCTTTCTTT. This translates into CASSSQGGGNTEAFF.

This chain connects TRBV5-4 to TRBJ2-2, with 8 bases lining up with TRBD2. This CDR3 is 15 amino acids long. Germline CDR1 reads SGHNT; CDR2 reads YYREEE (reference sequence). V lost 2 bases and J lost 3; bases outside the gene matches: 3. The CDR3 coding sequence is TGTGCCAGCAGCTTTGCGCGGGGGGACACCGGGGAGCTGTTTTTT. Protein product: CASSFARGDTGELFF.

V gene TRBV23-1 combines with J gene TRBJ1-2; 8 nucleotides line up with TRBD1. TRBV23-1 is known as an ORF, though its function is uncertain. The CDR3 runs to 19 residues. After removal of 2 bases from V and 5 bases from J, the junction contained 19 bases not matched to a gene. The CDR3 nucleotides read TGCGCCAGCAGTCAAGTTCCGTCGGACAGGGCAAGAGGGCGATATGGCTACACCTTC. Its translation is CASSQVPSDRARGRYGYTF.

The CDR3 here is CASRQGTTEAFF. Here the CDR3 DNA reads TGTGCCAGCAGACAGGGAACGACTGAAGCTTTCTTT. The V gene is TRBV4-2, the J gene TRBJ1-1, with a tentative D call TRBD1 (6 bases). The germline V gene encodes CDR1 LGHNA and CDR2 YNFKEQ. The V end lost 6 bases, the J end lost 5 bases, and 10 bases lay between the germline ends. This CDR3 has 12 amino acids.

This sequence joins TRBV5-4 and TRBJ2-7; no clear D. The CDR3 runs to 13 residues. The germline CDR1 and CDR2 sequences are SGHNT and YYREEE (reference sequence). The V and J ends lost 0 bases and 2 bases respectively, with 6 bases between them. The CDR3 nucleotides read TGTGCCAGCAGCTTGGGCAGTACCTACGAGCAGTACTTC. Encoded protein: CASSLGSTYEQYF.

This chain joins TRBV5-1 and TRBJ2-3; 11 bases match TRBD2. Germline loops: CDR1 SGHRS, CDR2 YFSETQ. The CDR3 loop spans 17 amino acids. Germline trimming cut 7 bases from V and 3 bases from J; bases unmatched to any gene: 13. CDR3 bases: TGCGCCAGCGGTTGGCTAGCGGGAGGTTCTAGGACAGATACGCAGTATTTT. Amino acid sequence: CASGWLAGGSRTDTQYF.

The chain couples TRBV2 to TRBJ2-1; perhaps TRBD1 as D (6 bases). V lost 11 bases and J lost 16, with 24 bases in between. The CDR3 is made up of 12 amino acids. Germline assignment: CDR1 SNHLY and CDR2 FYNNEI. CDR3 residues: CAYTQGPRPYFF. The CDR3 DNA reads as TGTGCCTATACGCAGGGGCCACGTCCTTACTTCTTC.

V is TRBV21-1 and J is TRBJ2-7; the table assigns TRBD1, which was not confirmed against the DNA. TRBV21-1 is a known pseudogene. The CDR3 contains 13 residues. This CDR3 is CASLRTGKYEQYF. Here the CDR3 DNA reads TGTGCCAGCCTCCGGACAGGGAAATACGAGCAGTACTTC.

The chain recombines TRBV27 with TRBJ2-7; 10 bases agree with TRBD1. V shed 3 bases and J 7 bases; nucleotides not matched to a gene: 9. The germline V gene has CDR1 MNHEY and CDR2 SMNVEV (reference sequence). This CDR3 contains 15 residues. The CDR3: CASSFGTGEQEEQYF. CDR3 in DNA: TGTGCCAGCAGTTTCGGGACAGGGGAACAGGAAGAGCAGTACTTC.